These 7 T cell receptor beta chains came from one sample sequenced in a study of T cells in Graves' hyperthyroidism and ophthalmopathy. RNA transcripts served as the template for amplifying TCR beta CDR3 regions. First-round RT-PCR of the TCR CDR3 relied on the HTBI primer set. TCRdb redid the calling of the multiplex PCR reads with MiXCR, one entry per CDR3 protein. Of approximately 210,000 distinct CDR3 sequences in the sample, approximately 17% were seen once. Sample: blood. The receptor source for this set is a man aged 45 to 65 with Graves' hyperthyroidism.

The chain recombines TRBV20-1 with TRBJ1-1; 12 nucleotides line up with TRBD1. This CDR3 contains 17 residues. V shed 5 bases and J 10 bases; nucleotides not matched to a gene: 20. The germline CDR1 and CDR2 sequences are DFQATT and SNEGSKA (reference sequence). As DNA, the CDR3 is TGCAGTGCTCCCCCTCTGTGGGGGACAGGGGGCAATTACGGAGCTTTCTTT. Protein sequence: CSAPPLWGTGGNYGAFF.

In the case of this clonotype: This clone may be a read error of a much larger clone one base away. V gene TRBV10-3 combines with J gene TRBJ2-1; D call uncertain. Germline V gene data show CDR1 as ENHRY and CDR2 as SYGVKD. There are 11 residues in the CDR3. The CDR3 protein is CAISDLHEQSF. Written as DNA, the CDR3 is TGTGCCATCAGTGATTTGCATGAGCAGTCCTTC.

V is TRBV15 and J is TRBJ1-1, with D uncertain. This CDR3 is 15 amino acids long. V lost 3 bases, J lost 5 bases, and 16 bases lay in between. In germline, CDR1 is LNHNV, CDR2 YYDKDF (reference sequence). The CDR3 bases are TGTGCCACCAGCAGCCCAGTAGAGGGTTATACTGAAGCTTTCTTT. This translates into CATSSPVEGYTEAFF.

This clonotype was detected many times. The genes are TRBV29-1 and TRBJ2-7; 11 nucleotides match TRBD2. V was pared by 1 base and J by 7 bases, with 12 bases of the junction left unmatched. Germline V CDR1 and CDR2: SQVTM, ANQGSEA. The CDR3 is 16 residues long. The CDR3 is CSVEGLAGSHGGEQYF. CDR3 DNA: TGCAGCGTTGAAGGACTAGCGGGATCCCATGGAGGGGAGCAGTACTTC.

This clonotype showed up just a few times. J is TRBJ2-2 and V is TRBV6-1; D is unclear. Trimming stripped 6 bases from V and 4 bases from J, with 6 bases between. The CDR3 is 12 amino acids. Germline lookup yields CDR1 MNHNS and CDR2 SASEGT. CDR3 residues: CASREFTGELFF. DNA for the CDR3: TGTGCCAGCAGGGAATTCACCGGGGAGCTGTTTTTT.

V usage is TRBV30 and J usage is TRBJ1-3; D call uncertain. CDR1 and CDR2 (germline): GTSNPN, SVGIG (reference sequence). There are 14 residues in the CDR3. Deletions cut 4 bases from V and 1 base from J, with 11 bases between. The CDR3 DNA sequence: TGTGCCTGGAATTATGGGGTATCTGGAAACACCATATATTTT. Translating gives CAWNYGVSGNTIYF.

V gene TRBV18 combines with J gene TRBJ1-1; 10 nucleotides line up with TRBD1. This CDR3 spans 15 amino acids. J gave up 3 bases and V 3 bases, and 4 bases lay outside the gene matches. The germline V gene encodes CDR1 KGHSH and CDR2 LQKENI. CDR3 coding DNA: TGTGCCAGCTCACCGACAGGGGGCTGGGACACTGAAGCTTTCTTT. Translated: CASSPTGGWDTEAFF.